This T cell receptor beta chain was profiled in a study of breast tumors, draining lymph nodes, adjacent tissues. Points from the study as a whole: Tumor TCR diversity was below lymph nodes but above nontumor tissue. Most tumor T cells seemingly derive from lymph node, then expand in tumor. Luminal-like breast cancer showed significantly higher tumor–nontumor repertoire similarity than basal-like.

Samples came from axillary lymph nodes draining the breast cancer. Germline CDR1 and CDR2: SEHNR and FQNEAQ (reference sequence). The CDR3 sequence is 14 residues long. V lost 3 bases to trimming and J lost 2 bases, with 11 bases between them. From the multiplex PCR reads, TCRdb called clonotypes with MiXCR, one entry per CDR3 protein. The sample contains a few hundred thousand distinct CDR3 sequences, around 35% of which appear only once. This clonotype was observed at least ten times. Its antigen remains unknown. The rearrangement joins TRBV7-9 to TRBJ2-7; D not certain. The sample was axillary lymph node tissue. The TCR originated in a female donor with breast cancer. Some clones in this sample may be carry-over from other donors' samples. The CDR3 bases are TGTGCCAGCAGCTTCCCGGCGCCCACCTACGAGCAGTACTTC. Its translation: CASSFPAPTYEQYF.